A selection of T cell receptor beta chains follows, all from one sample in a study of identical twins. TCRdb reprocessed the 5' RACE reads with MiXCR, giving one entry per CDR3 protein. In the table there are some 570,000 distinct CDR3 sequences, approximately 20% of which are singletons. Separately, the same data were catalogued under a study of yellow fever vaccine responses in identical twins.

The sequencing input was CD4+ T cells sorted from blood. All receptors come from a woman younger than 35 in good health. CDR3s include the opening cysteine and the closing phenylalanine or tryptophan. Each record gives: D gene, clone size, V gene, J gene, CDR3 protein, CDR3 DNA. D genes are given only for firm matches. Clone sizes are given selectively: once, few, many, or a class where the clone is expanded.

D: TRBD2
size: -
V: TRBV7-2
J: TRBJ2-1
CDR3: CASSLLAGVNNEQFF
DNA: TGTGCCAGCAGCTTATTAGCGGGAGTGAACAATGAGCAGTTCTTC

D: TRBD2
size: few
V: TRBV12-3/TRBV12-4
J: TRBJ2-1
CDR3: CASRRLAGGQVEQFF
DNA: TGTGCCAGCAGACGACTAGCGGGGGGGCAAGTTGAGCAGTTCTTC

D: -
size: -
V: TRBV2
J: TRBJ2-4
CDR3: CASSDTPVGKNIQYF
DNA: TGTGCCAGCAGTGACACACCTGTCGGCAAAAACATTCAGTACTTC

D: -
size: few
V: TRBV4-1
J: TRBJ2-7
CDR3: CASSSYRSNPVGYEQYF
DNA: TGCGCCAGCAGCTCCTACCGTTCTAACCCGGTAGGCTACGAGCAGTACTTC

D: -
size: -
V: TRBV6-1
J: TRBJ2-7
CDR3: CASSSQGGSYEQYF
DNA: TGTGCCAGCAGCTCCCAAGGGGGGTCCTACGAGCAGTACTTC

D: -
size: few
V: TRBV9
J: TRBJ2-1
CDR3: CASSVVIGGEQFF
DNA: TGTGCCAGCAGCGTAGTGATTGGGGGTGAGCAGTTCTTC

D: TRBD1
size: few
V: TRBV28
J: TRBJ1-5
CDR3: CASSLLGDRTIYSNQPQHF
DNA: TGTGCCAGCAGTTTATTGGGGGACAGGACGATATATAGCAATCAGCCCCAGCATTTT

D: -
size: once
V: TRBV7-9
J: TRBJ2-1
CDR3: CASSLQDRSYNEQFF
DNA: TGTGCCAGCAGCCTCCAGGACCGCTCCTACAATGAGCAGTTCTTC

D: -
size: few
V: TRBV3-1
J: TRBJ2-7
CDR3: CASSQDTGSYEQYF
DNA: TGTGCCAGCAGCCAAGATACGGGGTCCTACGAGCAGTACTTC

D: -
size: -
V: TRBV6-5
J: TRBJ2-3
CDR3: CASRGPLEYF
DNA: TGTGCCAGCAGGGGACCCTTGGAGTATTTT

D: -
size: -
V: TRBV29-1
J: TRBJ1-6
CDR3: CSPPYDGISYNSPLHF
DNA: TGCAGCCCGCCTTATGACGGGATCTCCTATAATTCACCCCTCCACTTT

D: -
size: -
V: TRBV5-1
J: TRBJ2-1
CDR3: CASSLIPLSRSSYNEQFF
DNA: TGCGCCAGCAGCTTAATCCCCCTGTCCCGTAGCTCCTACAATGAGCAGTTCTTC

D: -
size: few
V: TRBV7-9
J: TRBJ2-1
CDR3: CASSLRGRDNEQFF
DNA: TGTGCCAGCAGCTTACGAGGCAGGGATAATGAGCAGTTCTTC

D: TRBD1
size: -
V: TRBV12-3/TRBV12-4
J: TRBJ1-1
CDR3: CASSLQGAETEAFF
DNA: TGTGCCAGCAGTTTACAGGGGGCGGAAACTGAAGCTTTCTTT

D: -
size: -
V: TRBV6-1
J: TRBJ1-3
CDR3: CASSPRGTSGNTIYF
DNA: TGTGCCAGCAGTCCCAGGGGTACCTCTGGAAACACCATATATTTT

D: TRBD2
size: few
V: TRBV25-1
J: TRBJ2-3
CDR3: CASSLSGASTDTQYF
DNA: TGTGCCAGCAGTCTCAGCGGGGCTAGCACAGATACGCAGTATTTT

D: -
size: many
V: TRBV20-1
J: TRBJ2-6
CDR3: CSAKTTVGANVLTF
DNA: TGCAGTGCCAAAACGACGGTGGGGGCCAACGTCCTGACTTTC

D: TRBD1
size: -
V: TRBV15
J: TRBJ2-7
CDR3: CATSRQQGAIYEQYF
DNA: TGTGCCACCAGCAGACAACAGGGGGCGATTTACGAGCAGTACTTC

D: -
size: -
V: TRBV3-1
J: TRBJ1-1
CDR3: CASSRNLGGSTEAFF
DNA: TGTGCCAGCAGCCGGAATCTAGGAGGATCCACTGAAGCTTTCTTT

D: TRBD2
size: many
V: TRBV7-7
J: TRBJ2-1
CDR3: CASSRTSGYNEQFF
DNA: TGTGCCAGCAGTCGGACTAGCGGCTACAATGAGCAGTTCTTC

D: -
size: -
V: TRBV24-1
J: TRBJ2-2
CDR3: CATSRTFGTGELFF
DNA: TGTGCCACCAGCCGAACCTTTGGGACCGGGGAGCTGTTTTTT

D: -
size: many
V: TRBV6-1
J: TRBJ2-2
CDR3: CASSPLGQNTGELFF
DNA: TGTGCCAGCTCACCACTGGGACAGAACACCGGGGAGCTGTTTTTT

D: -
size: -
V: TRBV5-1
J: TRBJ2-5
CDR3: CASSADSLAMETQYF
DNA: TGCGCCAGCAGCGCCGACTCCCTAGCGATGGAGACCCAGTACTTC

D: TRBD1
size: few
V: TRBV2
J: TRBJ1-1
CDR3: CASKFYQGARGTEAFF
DNA: TGTGCCAGCAAATTCTATCAGGGGGCGCGTGGCACTGAAGCTTTCTTT

D: -
size: -
V: TRBV11-2
J: TRBJ1-1
CDR3: CASSHPNLPEAFF
DNA: TGTGCCAGCAGCCACCCCAATTTGCCTGAAGCTTTCTTT

D: TRBD1
size: few
V: TRBV20-1
J: TRBJ1-2
CDR3: CSARDPRDRGRIYGYTF
DNA: TGCAGTGCTAGAGACCCCCGGGACAGGGGGCGAATCTATGGCTACACCTTC

D: -
size: -
V: TRBV12-3/TRBV12-4
J: TRBJ1-2
CDR3: CASSPALGGSGGYTF
DNA: TGTGCCAGCAGCCCCGCCCTCGGGGGTTCAGGCGGCTACACCTTC

D: TRBD2
size: -
V: TRBV7-6
J: TRBJ2-3
CDR3: CASSSGGGGKDTQYF
DNA: TGTGCCAGCAGTTCCGGCGGGGGGGGTAAAGATACGCAGTATTTT

D: TRBD1
size: -
V: TRBV11-3
J: TRBJ2-2
CDR3: CASSSYDRESTGELFF
DNA: TGTGCCAGCAGCTCCTACGACAGGGAGTCCACCGGGGAGCTGTTTTTT

D: -
size: many
V: TRBV3-1
J: TRBJ2-1
CDR3: CASSGSSYNEQFF
DNA: TGTGCCAGCAGCGGGAGCTCCTACAATGAGCAGTTCTTC

D: -
size: -
V: TRBV6-5
J: TRBJ2-1
CDR3: CASSYSGRVYNEQFF
DNA: TGTGCCAGCAGTTACTCGGGGCGGGTCTACAATGAGCAGTTCTTC